The present entry profiles one T cell receptor beta chain with its context. This entry comes from a study of blood T cell repertoires in COVID-19. Trimming cost V 3 bases and J 7 bases; bases outside gene matches: 13. This CDR3 has 17 residues. CDR1 is SGHDT, CDR2 YYEEEE, per germline. Produced via immunoSEQ multiplex PCR; TCRdb's table is partial and in-frame only. The sample shows 250,000 to 300,000 clones, roughly 86% of them seen only once. Sequencing was carried out using peripheral blood. The chain has TRBV5-6 and TRBJ2-1; 10 positions match TRBD2. The source is a woman between 25 and 40 years old with COVID-19, enrolled during active disease. The CDR3 loop is CASSSEPGLALRNEQFF. For the CDR3, the DNA is TGTGCCAGCAGCTCAGAACCGGGACTAGCGCTGCGAAATGAGCAGTTCTTC.